These 5 T cell receptor beta chains share one sample of origin, sequenced in a study of T cells in women clearing cervical HPV infection. Method: immunoSEQ multiplex PCR; TCRdb's copy keeps in-frame clones and lacks some. Recorded for this sample: 20,000 to 25,000 clones. Sequencing was carried out using blood buffy coat. These receptors were taken from a woman aged 18 to 75 with a cervical HPV16 infection that either progressed to CIN3+ or cleared (not recorded which).

On this clone: The read terminates 3 residues before the CDR3 end, so the remaining end is supplied by the germline J gene. This chain links TRBV28 with TRBJ2-7; possible D gene TRBD2, 5 bases. The CDR3 sequence is 17 residues long. Germline V gives CDR1 MDHEN, CDR2 SYDVKM. V shed 3 bases and J shed 3 bases, with 21 bases lying between them. CDR3 bases read: TGTGCCAGCAGTTTGGCCCGCAAAACTAGAAGCAACTACGAG. Its translation: CASSLARKTRSNYE. The complete CDR3 protein is CASSLARKTRSNYEQYF.

Regarding this clone: The missing CDR3 end, 3 residues past where the read stops, is filled in from the germline J gene. The chain recombines TRBV19 with TRBJ2-7, with D possibly matching TRBD1 (6 bases). Germline CDR1 LNHDA, CDR2 SQIVND (reference sequence). Trimming left V 2 bases short and J 5 bases short, with 13 bases between. The CDR3 contains 14 residues. CDR3 DNA, as far as it was read: TGTGCCAGTAGTATAAAGCAGGGGTTCCACGAG. Its translation is CASSIKQGFHE. The full CDR3 protein is CASSIKQGFHEQYF.

On this clone: The read finishes 3 residues shy of the CDR3 end, and the germline J gene is used to complete it. The identical CDR3 is also encoded by other nucleotide sequences in the sample. The chain recombines TRBV7-3 with TRBJ2-5, with 8 bases aligning to TRBD1. In germline, CDR1 is SGHTA, CDR2 FQGTGA. The CDR3 runs 13 residues. Trimming removed 1 base from V and 6 bases from J; junction bases left unmatched: 1. The part of the CDR3 DNA that was read is TGTGCCAGCAGCTTAAGACAGGGGCAGACC. This sequence encodes CASSLRQGQT. The entire CDR3 is CASSLRQGQTQYF.

Points on this clone: The read ends 3 residues before the CDR3 terminus; that terminus is restored from the germline J gene. The V call is TRBV5-1, the J call TRBJ2-7, with D perhaps matching TRBD1 (6 bases). Deletions cut 0 bases from V and 2 bases from J, with 12 bases between. The CDR3 runs 15 residues. The germline CDR1 and CDR2 sequences are SGHRS and YFSETQ. CDR3 DNA, as far as it was read: TGCGCCAGCAGCTTGGCTCAGGGGAATACCTACGAG. As protein: CASSLAQGNTYE. The whole CDR3 reads CASSLAQGNTYEQYF. Using reference TRBV5-1 and TRBJ2-7 for the parts outside the CDR3, the full variable domain is KAGVTQTPRYLIKTRGQQVTLSCSPISGHRSVSWYQQTPGQGLQFLFEYFSETQRNKGNFPGRFSGRQFSNSRSEMNVSTLELGDSALYLCASSLAQGNTYEQYFGPGTRLTVT.

About this clone: The sequence runs out 3 residues before the end of the CDR3; the remainder is reconstructed from the germline J gene. This chain joins TRBV6-2 or TRBV6-3 and TRBJ2-7, with 9 bases lining up with TRBD2. From germline, CDR1 is MNHEY and CDR2 SVGEGT. This CDR3 has 15 residues. With V trimmed by 0 bases and J by 4 bases, 4 bases remained unmatched. CDR3 residues: CASSYSSTSGYEQYF. The CDR3 bases that were read are TGTGCCAGCAGTTACTCATCAACTAGCGGGTACGAG.